The rows below give T cell receptor beta chains drawn from one sample of a study of immune evolution from preneoplasia to lung adenocarcinoma. Generated by immunoSEQ multiplex PCR, the TCRdb table keeps only in-frame clones and is missing some. This sample has fewer than 6,000 clones, with roughly 76% found just once. Sequences were obtained from FFPE minimally invasive lung adenocarcinoma tissue. The receptors were sampled from a person aged 65-85 years with lung adenocarcinoma. The CDR3 runs from the conserved cysteine through the conserved F or W. Fields, in order: clone size, V gene, J gene, D gene, CDR3 DNA, CDR3 protein. A D gene is named only where the DNA matches it firmly. Clone sizes are given selectively: once, few, many, or a class where the clone is expanded.

few	TRBV2	TRBJ2-7	-	TGTGCCAGCAGCGCGGGACACTCCTTCTCCTACGAGCAGTACTTC	CASSAGHSFSYEQYF
-	TRBV7-9	TRBJ2-7	TRBD1	TGTGCCAGCGCTTGGGGGACAGGGGGCCACGAGCAGTACTTC	CASAWGTGGHEQYF
-	TRBV6-6	TRBJ1-4	-	TGTGCCAGCAGCCAGGGTCGGGAGGGTGAAAAACTGTTTTTT	CASSQGREGEKLFF
-	TRBV5-1	TRBJ2-3	-	TGCGCCAGCAGCTTGCGGGGGTGGGGCACAGATACGCAGTATTTT	CASSLRGWGTDTQYF
-	TRBV5-5	TRBJ2-7	-	TGTGCCAGCAGCCAAGCGTCCGAGCAGTACTTC	CASSQASEQYF
few	TRBV11-3	TRBJ2-2	-	TGTGCCAGCAGCTTAAACAGGAACACCGGGGAGCTGTTTTTT	CASSLNRNTGELFF
-	TRBV19	TRBJ1-6	-	TGTGCCAGTAGTATTCAGTCCCGACAGAATTCACCCCTCCACTTT	CASSIQSRQNSPLHF
-	TRBV5-1	TRBJ2-5	TRBD1	TGCGCCAGCAGCTTGGGGTTGATCGGACAGGGCTTCGGAGAGACCCAGTACTTC	CASSLGLIGQGFGETQYF
-	TRBV29-1	TRBJ2-7	-	TGCAGCGTTGAAACAGGGTCGGCCTACGAGCAGTACTTC	CSVETGSAYEQYF
-	TRBV6-1	TRBJ2-7	-	TGTGCCAGCACGGTCTATCTCTCCTACGAGCAGTACTTC	CASTVYLSYEQYF
-	TRBV7-2	TRBJ1-1	TRBD1	TGTGCCAGCAGCTTGGACAGGGTTTTGGCTTTCTTT	CASSLDRVLAFF
-	TRBV19	TRBJ2-7	-	TGTGCCAGTAGCCCCATTCCAGGTTCTCCATACGAGCAGTACTTC	CASSPIPGSPYEQYF
few	TRBV2	TRBJ1-1	-	TGTGCCAGCACATTCGAACAGGGGAACACTGAAGCTTTCTTT	CASTFEQGNTEAFF
-	TRBV7-3	TRBJ2-1	TRBD2	TGTGCCAGCAGCCCGCAGACCCTAGCGGGGGGTAGTGACAATGAGCAGTTCTTC	CASSPQTLAGGSDNEQFF
once	TRBV28	TRBJ1-1	-	TGTGCCAGCTTATACTACTCTGAAGCTTTCTTT	CASLYYSEAFF
-	TRBV11-2	TRBJ1-5	-	TGTGCCAGCAGCTTCAACCAGAATAGCAATCAGCCCCAGCATTTT	CASSFNQNSNQPQHF
-	TRBV28	TRBJ2-2	TRBD1	TGTGCCAGCAGTTTGGTACAGGGGGCATTCGGGGAGCTGTTTTTT	CASSLVQGAFGELFF
-	TRBV2	TRBJ1-1	-	TGTGCCAGCAGCGGCTCGAGCGCCACTGAAGCTTTCTTT	CASSGSSATEAFF
-	TRBV5-6	TRBJ2-2	-	TGTGCCAGCAGCCAGACCAGGGGCGGGGAGCTGTTTTTT	CASSQTRGGELFF
-	TRBV10-3	TRBJ1-2	TRBD1	TGTGCCGGAGGACAGGGGGACTATGGCTACACCTTC	CAGGQGDYGYTF
few	TRBV19	TRBJ2-2	TRBD1	TGTGCCAGTACCCCCCGGGACAGGGGTCGTACCGGGGAGCTGTTTTTT	CASTPRDRGRTGELFF
-	TRBV10-3	TRBJ1-4	-	TGTGCCATCAGGGACAGCCCCAATGAAAAACTGTTTTTT	CAIRDSPNEKLFF
-	TRBV29-1	TRBJ2-2	TRBD2	TGCAGCGTCCGTGTACCGGGACTAGAATATTACACTGGGGAGCTGTTTTTT	CSVRVPGLEYYTGELFF
-	TRBV29-1	TRBJ1-1	-	TGCAGCGTTGAAGGGCAGATGTACACTGAAGCTTTCTTT	CSVEGQMYTEAFF
-	TRBV5-6	TRBJ1-5	-	TGTGCCAGCAGCTTGGGCGCTCAGCCCCAGCATTTT	CASSLGAQPQHF
-	TRBV4-1	TRBJ1-1	-	TGCGCCAGCAGCCAAGATCTTACCGCCCAGGTAGCTTTCTTT	CASSQDLTAQVAFF
-	TRBV28	TRBJ1-5	-	TGTGCCAGCAGTGTAACTAATCCGCCCCAGCATTTT	CASSVTNPPQHF
-	TRBV5-3	TRBJ2-7	-	TGTGCCAGAAGCTTGGAACCCTCCTACGAGCAGTACTTC	CARSLEPSYEQYF
-	TRBV9	TRBJ1-1	-	TGTGCCAGCAGCGTAGACGGGTACACTGAAGCTTTCTTT	CASSVDGYTEAFF
-	TRBV19	TRBJ2-1	-	TGTGCCAGTAGTATACACCGGTCTAGCTCCTACAATGAGCAGTTCTTC	CASSIHRSSSYNEQFF
-	TRBV29-1	TRBJ2-5	-	TGCAGCGCTATAGGCGGACAGCAAGAGACCCAGTACTTC	CSAIGGQQETQYF
-	TRBV19	TRBJ1-2	-	TGTGCCAGCGGCCTGACGGGGTGGGATGGCTACACCTTC	CASGLTGWDGYTF
-	TRBV12-2	TRBJ1-2	-	TGTGCAAGTCGCTTAGTAGACCCAGCGGTTAACTATGGCTACACCTTC	CASRLVDPAVNYGYTF
-	TRBV6-1	TRBJ2-5	-	TGTGCCAGCAATGGGGCTGGGGGAGAGACCCAGTACTTC	CASNGAGGETQYF
-	TRBV30	TRBJ1-6	-	TGTGCCTGGAATTCGGGGGTCGGAGATTCACCCCTCCACTTT	CAWNSGVGDSPLHF
-	TRBV28	TRBJ2-7	TRBD2	TGTGCCAGCAGTACTCCCCCACTAGCGGGAGGTCGCGTTGGGCAGTACTTC	CASSTPPLAGGRVGQYF
few	TRBV18	TRBJ1-1	TRBD1	TGTGCCAGCTCACCCCGGACAGGGGCAAAGGGCACTGAAGCTTTCTTT	CASSPRTGAKGTEAFF
-	TRBV6-1	TRBJ1-4	-	TGTGCCAGCAGAGCCGCAGGGGCGGAAAATGAAAAACTGTTTTTT	CASRAAGAENEKLFF
-	TRBV5-1	TRBJ2-1	TRBD2	TGCGCCAGCAGCTTGGTCGGGCCAGGGTATTTGGGGCTAGCGGACTCCTACAATGAGCAGTTCTTC	CASSLVGPGYLGLADSYNEQFF
-	TRBV2	TRBJ2-7	-	TGTGCCAGCAGTGAACAGTCGGAGCAGTACTTC	CASSEQSEQYF
once	TRBV5-1	TRBJ2-3	-	TGCGCCAGCAGCCTCACAGATACGCAGTATTTT	CASSLTDTQYF
-	TRBV7-9	TRBJ2-7	-	TGTGCCAGCAGCTCGGGTGCAGGGGTCTACTACGAGCAGTACTTC	CASSSGAGVYYEQYF
-	TRBV5-1	TRBJ2-7	TRBD2	TGCGCCAGCAGCTCCTCCTTTCCATCGACTAGCGGCCGCTACGAGCAGTACTTC	CASSSSFPSTSGRYEQYF
-	TRBV7-8	TRBJ2-1	TRBD2	TGTGCCAGCAGCTTAGCGGATAGCGGGAGAGGGGAGCAGTTCTTC	CASSLADSGRGEQFF